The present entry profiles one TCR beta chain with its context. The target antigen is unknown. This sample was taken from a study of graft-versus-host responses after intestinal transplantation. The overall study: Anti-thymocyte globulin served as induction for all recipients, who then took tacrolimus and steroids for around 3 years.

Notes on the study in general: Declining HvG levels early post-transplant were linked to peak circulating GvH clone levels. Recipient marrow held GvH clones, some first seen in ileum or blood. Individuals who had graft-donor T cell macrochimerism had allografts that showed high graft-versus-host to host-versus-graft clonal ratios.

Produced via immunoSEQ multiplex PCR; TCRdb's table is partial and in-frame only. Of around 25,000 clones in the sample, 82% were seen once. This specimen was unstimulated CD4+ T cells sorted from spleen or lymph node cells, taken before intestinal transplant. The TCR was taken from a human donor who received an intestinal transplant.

The CDR3 spells CASSGVNTGELFF. CDR3 in DNA: TGTGCCAGCAGCGGGGTAAACACCGGGGAGCTGTTTTTT. The chain recombines TRBV19 with TRBJ2-2; 7 bases fit TRBD2. The V segment lost 9 bases and the J segment 2 bases; nucleotides outside the gene matches: 3. The germline V gene has CDR1 LNHDA and CDR2 SQIVND (reference sequence). The CDR3 runs to 13 residues.